One T cell receptor beta chain is described in this entry. The junction departs from germline at one end; a sequencing error may be responsible. The PCR made use of 60 Vbeta and 13 Jbeta primers. Assay: immunoSEQ multiplex PCR; the TCRdb copy retains only in-frame clones and omits some. The repertoire holds 150,000 or so clones, with around 83% as singletons. This CDR3 spans 15 amino acids. Germline CDR1 reads KGHSH; CDR2 reads LQKENI. These data come from a study of cytomegalovirus exposure and HLA in healthy donors. This rearrangement joins TRBV18 to TRBJ2-7; 8 bases agree with TRBD2. Sequencing was done on a sample of PBMCs. The TCR originated in a middle-aged man in good health and CMV-seropositive. CDR3 DNA: TGTGCCAGCTCACCATCCGGGGGGGCCTCCAACGAGCAGTACTTC. Translating it yields CASSPSGGASNEQYF.